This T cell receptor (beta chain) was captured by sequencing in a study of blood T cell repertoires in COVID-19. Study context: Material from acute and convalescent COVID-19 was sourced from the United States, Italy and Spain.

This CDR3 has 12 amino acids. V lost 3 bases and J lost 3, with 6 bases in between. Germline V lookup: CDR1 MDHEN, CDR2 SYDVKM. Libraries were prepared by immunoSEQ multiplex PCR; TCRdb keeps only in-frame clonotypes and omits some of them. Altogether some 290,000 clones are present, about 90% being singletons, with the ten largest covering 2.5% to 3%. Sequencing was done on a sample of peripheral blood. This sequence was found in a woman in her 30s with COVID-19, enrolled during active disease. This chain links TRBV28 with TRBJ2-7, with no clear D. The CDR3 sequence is CASSLSYYEQYF. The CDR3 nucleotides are TGTGCCAGCAGTTTGTCCTACTACGAGCAGTACTTC.